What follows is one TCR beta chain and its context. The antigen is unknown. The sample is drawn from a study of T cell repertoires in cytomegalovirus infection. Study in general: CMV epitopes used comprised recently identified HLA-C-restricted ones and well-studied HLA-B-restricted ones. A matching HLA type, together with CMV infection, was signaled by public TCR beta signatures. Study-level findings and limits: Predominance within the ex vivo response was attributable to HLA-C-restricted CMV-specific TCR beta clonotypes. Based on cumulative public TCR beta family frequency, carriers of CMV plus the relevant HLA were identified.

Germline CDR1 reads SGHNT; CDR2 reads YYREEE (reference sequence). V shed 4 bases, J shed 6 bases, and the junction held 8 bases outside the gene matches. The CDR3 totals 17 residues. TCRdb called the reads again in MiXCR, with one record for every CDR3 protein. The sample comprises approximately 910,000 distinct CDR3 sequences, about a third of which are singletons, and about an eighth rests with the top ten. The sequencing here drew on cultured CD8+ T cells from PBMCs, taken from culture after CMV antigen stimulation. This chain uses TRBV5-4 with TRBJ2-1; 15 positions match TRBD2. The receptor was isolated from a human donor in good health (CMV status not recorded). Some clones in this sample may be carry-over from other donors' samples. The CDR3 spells CASSHGLAGGPGNEQFF. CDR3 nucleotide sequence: TGTGCCAGCAGCCACGGACTAGCGGGGGGGCCGGGCAATGAGCAGTTCTTC.